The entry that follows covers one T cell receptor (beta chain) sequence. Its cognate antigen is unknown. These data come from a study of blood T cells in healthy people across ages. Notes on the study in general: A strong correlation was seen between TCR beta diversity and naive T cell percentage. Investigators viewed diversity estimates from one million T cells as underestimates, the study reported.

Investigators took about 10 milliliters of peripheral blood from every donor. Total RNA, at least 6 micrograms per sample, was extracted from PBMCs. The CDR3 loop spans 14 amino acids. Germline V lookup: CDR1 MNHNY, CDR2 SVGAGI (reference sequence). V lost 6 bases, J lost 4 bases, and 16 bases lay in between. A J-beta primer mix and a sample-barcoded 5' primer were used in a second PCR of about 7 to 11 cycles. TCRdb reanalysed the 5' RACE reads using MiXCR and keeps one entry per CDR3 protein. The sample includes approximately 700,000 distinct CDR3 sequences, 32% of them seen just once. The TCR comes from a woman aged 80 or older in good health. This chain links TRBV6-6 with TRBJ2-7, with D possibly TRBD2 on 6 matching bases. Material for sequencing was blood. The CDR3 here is CASRQTSRAYEQYF. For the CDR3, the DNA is TGTGCCAGCAGACAAACTAGCAGAGCTTACGAGCAGTACTTC.